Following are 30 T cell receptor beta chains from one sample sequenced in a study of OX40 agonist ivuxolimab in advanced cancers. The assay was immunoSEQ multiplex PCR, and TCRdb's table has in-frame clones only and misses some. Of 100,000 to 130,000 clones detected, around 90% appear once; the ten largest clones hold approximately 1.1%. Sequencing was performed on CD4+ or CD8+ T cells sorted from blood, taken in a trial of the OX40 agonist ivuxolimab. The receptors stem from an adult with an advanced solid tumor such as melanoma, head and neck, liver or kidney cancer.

CDR3 nucleotides: TGTGCCAGCAGTTTATGGACTAGCGGGAGGGTTTACAATGAGCAGTTCTTC. Its protein product is CASSLWTSGRVYNEQFF. The chain has TRBV28 and TRBJ2-1; 14 bases fit TRBD2. Germline V gene sequence: CDR1 MDHEN, CDR2 SYDVKM. CDR3 size: 17 residues. With 0 bases clipped from V and 4 bases from J, the junction kept 2 bases outside the gene matches. The full variable domain, in which reference TRBV28 and TRBJ2-1 provide the parts outside the CDR3, is DVKVTQSSRYLVKRTGEKVFLECVQDMDHENMFWYRQDPGLGLRLIYFSYDVKMKEKGDIPEGYSVSREKKERFSLILESASTNQTSMYLCASSLWTSGRVYNEQFFGPGTRLTVL.

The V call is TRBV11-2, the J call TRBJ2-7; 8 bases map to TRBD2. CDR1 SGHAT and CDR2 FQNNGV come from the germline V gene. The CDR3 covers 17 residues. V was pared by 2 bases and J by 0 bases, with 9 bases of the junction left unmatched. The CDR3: CASSLLSLAGTSYEQYF. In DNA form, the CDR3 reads TGTGCCAGCAGCTTATTATCATTAGCGGGAACCTCCTACGAGCAGTACTTC.

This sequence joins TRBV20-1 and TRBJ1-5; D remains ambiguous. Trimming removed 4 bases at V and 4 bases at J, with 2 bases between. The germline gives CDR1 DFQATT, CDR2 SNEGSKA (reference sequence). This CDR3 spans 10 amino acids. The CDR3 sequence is CSAINQPQHF. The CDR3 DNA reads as TGCAGTGCTATTAATCAGCCCCAGCATTTT.

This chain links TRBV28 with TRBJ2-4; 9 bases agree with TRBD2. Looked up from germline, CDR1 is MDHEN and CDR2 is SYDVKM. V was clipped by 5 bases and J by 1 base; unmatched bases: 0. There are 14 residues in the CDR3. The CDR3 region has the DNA TGTGCCAGCAGTCTAGCGGGGGCCAAAAACATTCAGTACTTC. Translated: CASSLAGAKNIQYF. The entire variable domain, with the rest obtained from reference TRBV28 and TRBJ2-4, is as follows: DVKVTQSSRYLVKRTGEKVFLECVQDMDHENMFWYRQDPGLGLRLIYFSYDVKMKEKGDIPEGYSVSREKKERFSLILESASTNQTSMYLCASSLAGAKNIQYFGAGTRLSVL.

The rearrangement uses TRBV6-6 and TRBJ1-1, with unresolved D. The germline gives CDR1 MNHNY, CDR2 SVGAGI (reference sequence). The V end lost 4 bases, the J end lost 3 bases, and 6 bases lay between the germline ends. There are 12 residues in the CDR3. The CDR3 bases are TGTGCCAGCAGTTCCTTCGACACTGAAGCTTTCTTT. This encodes CASSSFDTEAFF.

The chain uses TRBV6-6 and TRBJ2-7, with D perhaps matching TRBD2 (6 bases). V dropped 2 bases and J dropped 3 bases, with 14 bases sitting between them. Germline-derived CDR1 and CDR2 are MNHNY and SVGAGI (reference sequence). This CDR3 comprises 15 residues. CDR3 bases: TGTGCCAGCAGTTACCTCCCCTGGGGAGGCTACGAGCAGTACTTC. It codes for CASSYLPWGGYEQYF.

CDR3 nucleotides: TGTGCCAGCAGCTTCAGCCGGAGCTCCTACAATGAGCAGTTCTTC. This translates into CASSFSRSSYNEQFF. The rearrangement joins TRBV7-2 to TRBJ2-1; D remains ambiguous. Trimming pared 3 bases from V and 0 bases from J, leaving 9 bases between. The CDR3 sequence is 15 residues long. The germline V gene has CDR1 SGHTA and CDR2 FQGNSA. The full variable domain, its missing parts supplied by reference TRBV7-2 and TRBJ2-1, is GAGVSQSPSNKVTEKGKDVELRCDPISGHTALYWYRQSLGQGLEFLIYFQGNSAPDKSGLPSDRFSAERTGGSVSTLTIQRTQQEDSAVYLCASSFSRSSYNEQFFGPGTRLTVL.

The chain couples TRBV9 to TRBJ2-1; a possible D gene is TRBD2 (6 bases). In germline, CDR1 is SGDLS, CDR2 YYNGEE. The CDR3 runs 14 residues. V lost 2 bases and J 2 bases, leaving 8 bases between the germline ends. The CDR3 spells CASSVPGAYNEQFF. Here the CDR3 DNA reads TGTGCCAGCAGCGTTCCGGGGGCCTACAATGAGCAGTTCTTC.

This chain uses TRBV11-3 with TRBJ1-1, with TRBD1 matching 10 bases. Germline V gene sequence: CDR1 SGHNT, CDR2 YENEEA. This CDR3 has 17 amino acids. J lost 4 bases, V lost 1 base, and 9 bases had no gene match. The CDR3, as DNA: TGTGCCAGCAGCTTAGGAGGGACAGGGGCCCTTCCCACTGAAGCTTTCTTT. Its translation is CASSLGGTGALPTEAFF.

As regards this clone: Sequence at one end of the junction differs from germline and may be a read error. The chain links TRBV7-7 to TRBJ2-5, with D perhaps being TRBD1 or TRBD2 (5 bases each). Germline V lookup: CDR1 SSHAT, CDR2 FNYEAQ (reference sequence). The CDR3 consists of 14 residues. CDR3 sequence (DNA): TGTGCTAGCAGTCCTACCGGGGACGGAGAGACCCAGTACTTC. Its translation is CASSPTGDGETQYF.

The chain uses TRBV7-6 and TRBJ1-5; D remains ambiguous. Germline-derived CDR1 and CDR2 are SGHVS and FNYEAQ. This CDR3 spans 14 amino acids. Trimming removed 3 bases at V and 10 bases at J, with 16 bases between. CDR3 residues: CASSFLSPGSPQHF. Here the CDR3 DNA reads TGTGCCAGCAGCTTCTTATCCCCTGGGTCACCCCAGCATTTT.

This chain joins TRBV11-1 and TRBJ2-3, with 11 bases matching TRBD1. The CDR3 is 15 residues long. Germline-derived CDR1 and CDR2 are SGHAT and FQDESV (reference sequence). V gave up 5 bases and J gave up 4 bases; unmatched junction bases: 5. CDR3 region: CASSPGTGGADTQYF. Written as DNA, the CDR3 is TGTGCCAGCAGCCCAGGGACAGGGGGGGCAGATACGCAGTATTTT.

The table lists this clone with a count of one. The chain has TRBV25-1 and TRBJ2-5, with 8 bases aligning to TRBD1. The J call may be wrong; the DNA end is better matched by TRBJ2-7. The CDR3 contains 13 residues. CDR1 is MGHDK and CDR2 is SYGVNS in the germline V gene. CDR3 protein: CASRQGHSYEQYF. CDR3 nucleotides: TGTGCCAGCCGACAGGGGCACTCCTACGAGCAGTACTTC.

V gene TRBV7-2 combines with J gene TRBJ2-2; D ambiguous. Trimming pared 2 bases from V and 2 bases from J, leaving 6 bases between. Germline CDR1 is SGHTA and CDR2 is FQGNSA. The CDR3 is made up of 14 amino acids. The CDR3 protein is CASSLQGNTGELFF. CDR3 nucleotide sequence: TGTGCCAGCAGCTTACAAGGAAACACCGGGGAGCTGTTTTTT.

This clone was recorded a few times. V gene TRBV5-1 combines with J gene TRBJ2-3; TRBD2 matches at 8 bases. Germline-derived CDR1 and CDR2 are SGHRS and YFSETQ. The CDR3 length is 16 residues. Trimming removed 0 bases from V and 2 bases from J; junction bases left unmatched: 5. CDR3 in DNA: TGCGCCAGCAGCTTGGATGGAGCGGGAGCCACAGATACGCAGTATTTT. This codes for CASSLDGAGATDTQYF. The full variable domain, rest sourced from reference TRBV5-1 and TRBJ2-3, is KAGVTQTPRYLIKTRGQQVTLSCSPISGHRSVSWYQQTPGQGLQFLFEYFSETQRNKGNFPGRFSGRQFSNSRSEMNVSTLELGDSALYLCASSLDGAGATDTQYFGPGTRLTVL.

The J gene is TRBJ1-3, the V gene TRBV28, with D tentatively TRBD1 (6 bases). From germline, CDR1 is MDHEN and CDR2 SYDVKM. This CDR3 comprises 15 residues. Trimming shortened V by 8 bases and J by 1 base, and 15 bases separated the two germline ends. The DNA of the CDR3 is TGTGCCAGCTGCGGAGCAGGGGCTTCTGGAAACACCATATATTTT. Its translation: CASCGAGASGNTIYF.

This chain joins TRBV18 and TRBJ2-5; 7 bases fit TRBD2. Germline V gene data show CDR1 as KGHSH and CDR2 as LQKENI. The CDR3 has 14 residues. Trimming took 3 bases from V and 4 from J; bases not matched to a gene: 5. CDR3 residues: CASSPGGLGETQYF. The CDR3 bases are TGTGCCAGCTCACCGGGCGGACTAGGAGAGACCCAGTACTTC.

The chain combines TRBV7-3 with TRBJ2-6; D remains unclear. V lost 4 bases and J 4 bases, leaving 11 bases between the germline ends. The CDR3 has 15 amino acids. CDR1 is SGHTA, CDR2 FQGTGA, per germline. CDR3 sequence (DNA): TGTGCCAGCAGCTCCATGGTTACCGGGGCCAACGTCCTGACTTTC. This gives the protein CASSSMVTGANVLTF. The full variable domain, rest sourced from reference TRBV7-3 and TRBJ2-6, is GAGVSQTPSNKVTEKGKYVELRCDPISGHTALYWYRQSLGQGPEFLIYFQGTGAADDSGLPNDRFFAVRPEGSVSTLKIQRTERGDSAVYLCASSSMVTGANVLTFGAGSRLTVL.

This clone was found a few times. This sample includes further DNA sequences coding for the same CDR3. CDR3 protein: CASSPGTGNTDTQYF. CDR3 nucleotide sequence: TGTGCCAGCAGCCCAGGGACAGGGAACACAGATACGCAGTATTTT. V and J are TRBV7-3 and TRBJ2-3, with 9 bases lining up with TRBD1. The CDR3 runs to 15 residues. V lost 5 bases, J lost 2 bases, and 5 bases stayed unmatched. The germline V gene has CDR1 SGHTA and CDR2 FQGTGA.

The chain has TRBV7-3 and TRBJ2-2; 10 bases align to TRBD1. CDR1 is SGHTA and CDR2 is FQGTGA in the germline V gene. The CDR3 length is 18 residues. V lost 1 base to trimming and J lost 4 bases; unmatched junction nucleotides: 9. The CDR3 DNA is TGTGCCAGCAGCTTAATGGGCGGGACAGGGGAGAGCACCGGGGAGCTGTTTTTT. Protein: CASSLMGGTGESTGELFF.

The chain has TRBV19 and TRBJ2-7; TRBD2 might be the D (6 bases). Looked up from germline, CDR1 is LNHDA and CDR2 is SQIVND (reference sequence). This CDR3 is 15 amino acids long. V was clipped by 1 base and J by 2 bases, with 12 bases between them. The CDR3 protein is CASSIGRERTYEQYF. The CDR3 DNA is TGTGCCAGTAGTATAGGACGGGAGAGGACCTACGAGCAGTACTTC.

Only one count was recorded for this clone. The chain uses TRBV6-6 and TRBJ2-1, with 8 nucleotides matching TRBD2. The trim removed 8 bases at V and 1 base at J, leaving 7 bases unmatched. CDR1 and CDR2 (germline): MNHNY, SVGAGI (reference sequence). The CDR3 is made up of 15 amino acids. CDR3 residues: CASYTGGTSYNEQFF. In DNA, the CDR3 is TGTGCCAGCTATACGGGAGGGACTTCCTACAATGAGCAGTTCTTC.

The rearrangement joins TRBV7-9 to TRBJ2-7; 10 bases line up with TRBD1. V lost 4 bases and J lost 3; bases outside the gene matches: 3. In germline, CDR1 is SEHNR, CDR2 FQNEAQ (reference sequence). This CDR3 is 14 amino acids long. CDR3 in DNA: TGTGCCAGCAGCTCCGGACAGGGGGACTACGAGCAGTACTTC. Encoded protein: CASSSGQGDYEQYF.

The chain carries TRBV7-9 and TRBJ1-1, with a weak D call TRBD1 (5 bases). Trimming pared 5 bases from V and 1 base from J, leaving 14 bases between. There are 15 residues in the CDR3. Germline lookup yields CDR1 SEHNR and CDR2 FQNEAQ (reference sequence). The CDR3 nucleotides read TGTGCCAGCAGCCCCGGGGGGACTGCGAACACTGAAGCTTTCTTT. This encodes CASSPGGTANTEAFF.

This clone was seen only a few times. The CDR3 protein is CATSREGGGYEQYF. Written as DNA, the CDR3 is TGTGCCACCAGCAGAGAAGGAGGGGGCTACGAGCAGTACTTC. The chain couples TRBV15 to TRBJ2-7; possibly TRBD1 or TRBD2 for D (6 bases each). The CDR3 is made up of 14 amino acids. Germline V CDR1 and CDR2: LNHNV, YYDKDF (reference sequence). The V gene lost 0 bases and the J gene lost 3 bases, with 9 bases spanning the gap.

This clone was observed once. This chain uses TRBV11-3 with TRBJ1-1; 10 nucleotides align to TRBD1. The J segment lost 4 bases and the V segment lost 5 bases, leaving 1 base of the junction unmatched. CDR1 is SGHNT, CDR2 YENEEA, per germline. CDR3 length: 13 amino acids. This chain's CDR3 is CASSDRGLTEAFF. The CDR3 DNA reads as TGTGCCAGCAGCGACAGGGGGCTCACTGAAGCTTTCTTT.

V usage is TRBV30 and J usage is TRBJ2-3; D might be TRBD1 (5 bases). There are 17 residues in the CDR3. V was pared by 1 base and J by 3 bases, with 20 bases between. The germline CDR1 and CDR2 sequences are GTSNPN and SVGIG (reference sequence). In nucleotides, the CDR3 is TGTGCCTGGAGTGGTAGGGGCAGCCTAACCGAGACAGATACGCAGTATTTT. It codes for CAWSGRGSLTETDTQYF. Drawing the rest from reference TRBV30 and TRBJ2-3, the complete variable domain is SQTIHQWPATLVQPVGSPLSLECTVEGTSNPNLYWYRQAAGRGLQLLFYSVGIGQISSEVPQNLSASRPQDRQFILSSKKLLLSDSGFYLCAWSGRGSLTETDTQYFGPGTRLTVL.

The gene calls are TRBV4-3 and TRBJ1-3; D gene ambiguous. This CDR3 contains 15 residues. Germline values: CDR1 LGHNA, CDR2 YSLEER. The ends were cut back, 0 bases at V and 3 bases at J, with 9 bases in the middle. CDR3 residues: CASSQEFGSGNTIYF. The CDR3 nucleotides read TGCGCCAGCAGCCAAGAGTTCGGCAGTGGAAACACCATATATTTT.

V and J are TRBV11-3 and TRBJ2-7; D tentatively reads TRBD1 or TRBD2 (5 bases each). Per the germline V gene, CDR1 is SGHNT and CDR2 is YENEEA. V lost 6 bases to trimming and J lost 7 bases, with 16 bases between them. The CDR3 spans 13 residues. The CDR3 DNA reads TGTGCCAGCAGTCAAACCGGGACCAGAGAGCAGTACTTC. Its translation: CASSQTGTREQYF. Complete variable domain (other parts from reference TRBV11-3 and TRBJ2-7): EAGVVQSPRYKIIEKKQPVAFWCNPISGHNTLYWYLQNLGQGPELLIRYENEEAVDDSQLPKDRFSAERLKGVDSTLKIQPAELGDSAVYLCASSQTGTREQYFGPGTRLTVT.

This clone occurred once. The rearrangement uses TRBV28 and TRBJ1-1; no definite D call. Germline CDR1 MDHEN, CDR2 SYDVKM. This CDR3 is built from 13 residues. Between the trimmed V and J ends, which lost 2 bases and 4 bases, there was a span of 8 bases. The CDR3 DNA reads TGTGCCAGCAGTTTAGGATTGACCACTGAAGCTTTCTTT. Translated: CASSLGLTTEAFF.